A selection of T cell receptor beta chains follows, all from one sample in a study of T cell responses to AZD1222 COVID-19 vaccine. The method was immunoSEQ multiplex PCR; TCRdb's version includes in-frame clones alone and lacks a portion of them. The table includes 150,000 to 200,000 clones, 70% to 90% detected once. This specimen consisted of peripheral blood, obtained 28 days after the second AZD1222 dose. These receptors all stem from an adult who received the AZD1222 COVID-19 vaccine. Both conserved end residues are part of each CDR3. D genes are given only for firm matches. A row's size may be missing; if present it is once, few, many or a size class.

D,J,V,size,CDR3,DNA
-,TRBJ2-5,TRBV7-3,few,CASSFGADQETQYF,TGTGCCAGCAGCTTCGGGGCAGACCAAGAGACCCAGTACTTC
TRBD2,TRBJ2-5,TRBV25-1,-,CASSEDRLAGGIMETQYF,TGTGCCAGCAGTGAAGATAGGCTAGCGGGGGGTATTATGGAGACCCAGTACTTC
-,TRBJ2-3,TRBV4-1,-,CASSLGTALTDTQYF,TGCGCCAGCAGCCTAGGGACTGCCCTCACAGATACGCAGTATTTT
-,TRBJ2-1,TRBV5-4,-,CASSQRGSNYNEQFF,TGTGCCAGCAGTCAACGGGGTTCCAACTACAATGAGCAGTTCTTC
-,TRBJ1-4,TRBV19,-,CASSPDTLRGEKLFF,TGTGCCAGTAGTCCGGACACACTTCGAGGTGAAAAACTGTTTTTT
-,TRBJ1-6,TRBV28,-,CASSGGGGVYSPLHF,TGTGCCAGCAGTGGGGGTGGGGGGGTATATTCACCCCTCCACTTT
-,TRBJ1-1,TRBV7-9,-,CASSPTGQRQAFF,TGTGCCAGCAGCCCCACTGGACAAAGGCAAGCTTTCTTT
TRBD1,TRBJ1-1,TRBV4-1,-,CASSQDFDRGNTEAFF,TGCGCCAGCAGCCAAGATTTCGACAGGGGGAACACTGAAGCTTTCTTT
-,TRBJ2-3,TRBV10-3,-,CAITPRDSTDTQYF,TGTGCCATCACCCCAAGGGATAGCACAGATACGCAGTATTTT
TRBD2,TRBJ2-7,TRBV18,-,CASSLGPTGTSGVYEQYF,TGTGCCAGCTCACTAGGGCCCACCGGGACTAGCGGGGTCTACGAGCAGTACTTC